Following are 18 T cell receptor beta chains from one sample sequenced in a study of STAT5B mutations in CD4+ large granular lymphocyte leukemia (dated by TCRdb to the early 2020s). The library was made by the immunoSEQ multiplex PCR assay. Not all clones reach the TCRdb copy of this immuneACCESS table, which keeps in-frame sequences only. Checked studies attribute under half of the gap to unresolved V genes and leave the rest unexplained. Present in this sample are 30,000 to 40,000 clones, around 80% of which were seen just once. Jointly, the top ten make up approximately 6.4% of the sample. Source material: CD4+ T cells from blood buffy coats. These receptors were obtained from a human donor in good health.

The chain couples TRBV7-8 to TRBJ1-5, with TRBD1 matching 12 bases. The CDR3 is 17 residues long. V trimming: 5 bases; J trimming: 4 bases; junction bases outside the gene matches: 9. In germline, CDR1 is SGHVS, CDR2 FQNEAQ. CDR3 amino acids: CASSPGTGGGGNQPQHF. For the CDR3, the DNA is TGTGCCAGCAGCCCCGGGACAGGGGGCGGAGGGAATCAGCCCCAGCATTTT.

The chain has TRBV7-7 and TRBJ2-2; no definite D call. The length of the CDR3 is 13 residues. V was pared by 8 bases and J by 4 bases, with 11 bases between. Per germline, CDR1 SSHAT and CDR2 FNYEAQ (reference sequence). Here the CDR3 reads CASVEGSTGELFF. The CDR3 DNA sequence: TGTGCCAGCGTGGAAGGGTCCACCGGGGAGCTGTTTTTT.

This rearrangement joins TRBV15 to TRBJ1-1; D is unresolved. The CDR3 is made up of 14 amino acids. The V end lost 0 bases, the J end lost 3 bases, and 8 bases lay between the germline ends. Germline V gives CDR1 LNHNV, CDR2 YYDKDF (reference sequence). CDR3 nucleotide sequence: TGTGCCACCAGCAGAGATTATAGGGACACTGAAGCTTTCTTT. Residues: CATSRDYRDTEAFF.

This chain joins TRBV11-3 and TRBJ1-4, with D unresolved. From germline, CDR1 is SGHNT and CDR2 YENEEA. The CDR3 runs to 17 residues. V shed 4 bases and J shed 0 bases, with 15 bases lying between them. The CDR3 nucleotides are TGTGCCAGCAGCTCCGGGAAGTTCTCGACAACTAATGAAAAACTGTTTTTT. It translates to CASSSGKFSTTNEKLFF.

CDR3 loop: CAIRGTGFTDTQYF. The CDR3 nucleotides read TGTGCCATCAGAGGGACAGGATTCACAGATACGCAGTATTTT. V gene TRBV10-3 combines with J gene TRBJ2-3, with 8 bases aligning to TRBD1. There are 14 residues in the CDR3. The V gene's germline CDR1 is ENHRY and CDR2 SYGVKD. V lost 6 bases to trimming and J lost 2 bases; unmatched junction nucleotides: 4.

V usage is TRBV7-2 and J usage is TRBJ2-1; TRBD2 aligns across 7 bases. Germline V lookup: CDR1 SGHTA, CDR2 FQGNSA. Trimming at V came to 3 bases and at J to 4 bases, leaving 6 bases not matched to a gene. The CDR3 runs 15 residues. The CDR3 DNA reads TGTGCCAGCAGCTTCTCTCAGCGGGGATACAATGAGCAGTTCTTC. As protein: CASSFSQRGYNEQFF.

The CDR3 reads CASSPDSSTDTQYF. Written as DNA, the CDR3 is TGTGCCAGCAGCCCGGACAGTAGCACAGATACGCAGTATTTT. The V and J genes are TRBV5-8 and TRBJ2-3; D perhaps matches TRBD1 (6 bases). Trimming removed 4 bases from V and 0 bases from J, with 9 bases in between. The CDR3 extends over 14 amino acids. Per germline, CDR1 SGHTS and CDR2 YDEGEE.

The gene calls are TRBV5-5 and TRBJ2-3, with 13 bases aligning to TRBD2. The CDR3 is made up of 16 amino acids. V was clipped by 4 bases and J by 2 bases; unmatched bases: 4. Per germline, CDR1 SGHKS and CDR2 YYEKEE (reference sequence). In nucleotides, the CDR3 is TGTGCCAGCAGCGAGGGACTAGCGGGGTACACAGATACGCAGTATTTT. This codes for CASSEGLAGYTDTQYF. Filled out from reference TRBV5-5 and TRBJ2-3, the complete variable domain reads DAGVTQSPTHLIKTRGQQVTLRCSPISGHKSVSWYQQVLGQGPQFIFQYYEKEERGRGNFPDRFSARQFPNYSSELNVNALLLGDSALYLCASSEGLAGYTDTQYFGPGTRLTVL.

V usage is TRBV18 and J usage is TRBJ2-6; D ambiguous. Trimming shortened V by 3 bases and J by 7 bases, and 7 bases separated the two germline ends. The CDR3 spans 13 residues. Germline-derived CDR1 and CDR2 are KGHSH and LQKENI. DNA of the CDR3: TGTGCCAGCTCACCTGGCGAAGCCAACGTCCTGACTTTC. Residues: CASSPGEANVLTF.

This clone was found a few times. The chain has TRBV9 and TRBJ2-2; the D is unclear. CDR1 SGDLS and CDR2 YYNGEE come from the germline V gene. The germline V and J ends were trimmed by 7 bases and 2 bases, with 15 bases remaining between them. The CDR3 is 15 residues long. CDR3 nucleotide sequence: TGTGCCAGCCACCACCTGCCGGGCAACACCGGGGAGCTGTTTTTT. Its protein product is CASHHLPGNTGELFF. Together with reference TRBV9 and TRBJ2-2, the CDR3 gives the full variable domain: DSGVTQTPKHLITATGQRVTLRCSPRSGDLSVYWYQQSLDQGLQFLIQYYNGEERAKGNILERFSAQQFPDLHSELNLSSLELGDSALYFCASHHLPGNTGELFFGEGSRLTVL.

The chain uses TRBV9 and TRBJ1-4; D not resolved. CDR3 size: 13 residues. Germline-derived CDR1 and CDR2 are SGDLS and YYNGEE. V lost 0 bases, J lost 2 bases, and 2 bases lay in between. CDR3 nucleotides: TGTGCCAGCAGCGTAGATACTAATGAAAAACTGTTTTTT. It yields the protein CASSVDTNEKLFF.

The chain has TRBV19 and TRBJ1-3; weak D call: TRBD1 (6 bases). V lost 5 bases, J lost 0 bases, and 11 bases lay in between. The CDR3 is 15 residues long. Germline CDR1 LNHDA, CDR2 SQIVND (reference sequence). The DNA of the CDR3 is TGTGCCAGTAGTCTACAGGGTCTCTCTGGAAACACCATATATTTT. Translated: CASSLQGLSGNTIYF.

V is TRBV29-1 and J is TRBJ2-1; 11 bases align to TRBD2. The ends lost 0 bases at V and 7 bases at J; junction bases unmatched: 11. The CDR3 has 17 residues. Germline values: CDR1 SQVTM, CDR2 ANQGSEA. The CDR3 nucleotides are TGCAGCGTTGAAGAGAGGGGTAGCGGGAGGGCGCGGAATGAGCAGTTCTTC. Translated: CSVEERGSGRARNEQFF.

V usage is TRBV7-2 and J usage is TRBJ1-1; D ambiguous. V lost 5 bases to trimming and J lost 4 bases, with 11 bases between them. This CDR3 has 13 amino acids. Germline V CDR1 and CDR2: SGHTA, FQGNSA. DNA of the CDR3: TGTGCCAGCAGCCTCAAATCCGTCACTGAAGCTTTCTTT. Translated: CASSLKSVTEAFF.

This clone was seen only once. The CDR3, as DNA: TGCGCCAGCAAACCCATTGCGGGGGTTTTAAACGATGAGCAGTTCTTC. Translation: CASKPIAGVLNDEQFF. The chain couples TRBV5-1 to TRBJ2-1, with TRBD2 identical over 7 bases. This CDR3 contains 16 residues. V lost 6 bases and J lost 8; bases outside the gene matches: 17. Germline CDR1 SGHRS, CDR2 YFSETQ. Together with reference TRBV5-1 and TRBJ2-1, the CDR3 gives the full variable domain: KAGVTQTPRYLIKTRGQQVTLSCSPISGHRSVSWYQQTPGQGLQFLFEYFSETQRNKGNFPGRFSGRQFSNSRSEMNVSTLELGDSALYLCASKPIAGVLNDEQFFGPGTRLTVL.

This rearrangement joins TRBV18 to TRBJ2-1; possible D gene TRBD1, 5 bases. CDR1 and CDR2 from the germline V gene are KGHSH and LQKENI. Trimming cost V 3 bases and J 6 bases, with 18 bases left between them. The CDR3 contains 16 residues. The CDR3 loop reads CASSPAGNWGINEQFF. In DNA, the CDR3 is TGTGCCAGCTCACCGGCAGGGAATTGGGGCATCAATGAGCAGTTCTTC.

The chain is built from TRBV5-1 and TRBJ2-2; the D is unclear. Germline assignment: CDR1 SGHRS and CDR2 YFSETQ. The V end lost 2 bases, the J end lost 1 base, and 12 bases lay between the germline ends. CDR3 size: 16 residues. The DNA of the CDR3 is TGCGCCAGCAGCTTTATCAGCAGGCTGAACACCGGGGAGCTGTTTTTT. This translates into CASSFISRLNTGELFF.

The table lists this clone with a few counts. The chain joins TRBV5-1 to TRBJ2-2; 7 nucleotides line up with TRBD1. The CDR3 spans 15 residues. Germline lookup yields CDR1 SGHRS and CDR2 YFSETQ. J was trimmed by 0 bases and V by 3 bases; bases with no gene match: 2. CDR3 coding DNA: TGCGCCAGCAGCTCCGGGACAGCGAACACCGGGGAGCTGTTTTTT. It specifies CASSSGTANTGELFF.